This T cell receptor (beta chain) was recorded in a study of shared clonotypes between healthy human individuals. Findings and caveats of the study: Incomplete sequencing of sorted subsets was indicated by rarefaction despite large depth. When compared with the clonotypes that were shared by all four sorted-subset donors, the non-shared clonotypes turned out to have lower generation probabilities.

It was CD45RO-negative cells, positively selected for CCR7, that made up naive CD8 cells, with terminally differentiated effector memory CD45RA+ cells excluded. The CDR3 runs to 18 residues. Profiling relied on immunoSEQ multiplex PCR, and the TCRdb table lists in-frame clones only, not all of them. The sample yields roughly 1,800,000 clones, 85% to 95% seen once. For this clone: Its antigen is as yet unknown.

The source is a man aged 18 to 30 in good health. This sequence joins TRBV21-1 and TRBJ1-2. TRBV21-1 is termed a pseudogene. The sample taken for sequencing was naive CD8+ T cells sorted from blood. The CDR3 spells CASPPSGGAEGSNYGYTF. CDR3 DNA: TGTGCCAGCCCGCCGTCGGGGGGAGCTGAGGGATCTAACTATGGCTACACCTTC.